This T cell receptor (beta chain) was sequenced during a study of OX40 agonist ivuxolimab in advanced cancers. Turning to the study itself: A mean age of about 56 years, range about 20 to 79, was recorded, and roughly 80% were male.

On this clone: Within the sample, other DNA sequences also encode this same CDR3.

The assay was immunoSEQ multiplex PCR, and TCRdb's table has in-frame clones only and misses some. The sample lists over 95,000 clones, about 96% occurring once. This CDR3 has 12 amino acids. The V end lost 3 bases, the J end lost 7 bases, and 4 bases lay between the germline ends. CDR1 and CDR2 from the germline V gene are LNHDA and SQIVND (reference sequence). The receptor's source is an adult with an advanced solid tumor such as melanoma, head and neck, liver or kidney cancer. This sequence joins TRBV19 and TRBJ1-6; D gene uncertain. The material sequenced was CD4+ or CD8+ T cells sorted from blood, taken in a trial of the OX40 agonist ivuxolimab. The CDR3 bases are TGTGCCAGTAGTATTGGGAATTCACCCCTCCACTTT. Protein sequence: CASSIGNSPLHF.